Listed here is a single TCR beta chain. The antigen it binds to is not known. These data are taken from a study of T cells expressing NK-cell markers (dated by TCRdb to between 2020 and 2021). In the study overall: In sorted CD3+CD56+NKG2C+, CD3+CD56+NKG2C- and CD3+CD56-NKG2C+ T-cell subsets from 8 or 9 donors, TCR beta-chain repertoires were profiled. Illumina HiSeq 2000/2500, MiSeq or NextSeq was used to sequence libraries as 2 x 150 bp reads. Randomly selected healthy volunteers, three men and five women, were used as the eight sequenced donors. Among the eight sequenced donors, seven were HCMV-seropositive and one was HCMV-seronegative.

The full study reports these points: Those dominant clonotypes were again the most abundant among CD3+CD56-NKG2C+ cells in a handful of donors, at roughly 25-65%. In over 5 donors, the dominant CD3+CD56+NKG2C+ clonotypes were among the top 10 CD8+ clonotypes and accounted for about 1.0-8% of CD8+ T cells. Whether the expanded NKG2C-expressing T cell clones were specific for HCMV antigens was left unclear.

The CDR3 sequence holds 19 residues, the cysteine and phenylalanine included. Nucleotide data are not available. The germline V gene yields SGHAT for CDR1 and FQNNGV for CDR2. The run used an Illumina HiSeq 2000. TCR beta cDNA libraries were prepared using 5'RACE template switching, which introduced a universal primer site and unique molecular identifiers. cDNA synthesis was primed from the TCR beta constant segment, followed by two successive PCR amplification steps. As for the authors' bioinformatics: Reads were demultiplexed and grouped by UMI with MIGEC, and clonotypes were assembled and quantified with MiTCR. To remove erroneous sequences, TCR cDNA sequences were retained only when supported by two or more reads. The tcR package was used for downstream repertoire analysis, with clonotypes matched between fractions based on CDR3 nucleotide sequence plus V segment. VDJmatch was used to annotate antigen specificity against VDJdb, with one amino acid substitution in CDR3 allowed. The reads went through TCRdb reprocessing, and each CDR3 protein sequence gets one entry with no DNA. The V and J calls follow TCRdb's processing rather than the paper's. This sample's records show roughly 150,000 distinct CDR3 sequences. 20% to 25% of the sample is held by the ten biggest clonotypes.

HCMV-specific IgG was detected in serum with a commercial ELISA kit to determine HCMV serostatus. Peripheral blood mononuclear cells were isolated from blood by Ficoll density gradient centrifugation. This TCR was sampled from a man aged 18-70 years in good health. Sequenced input: blood T cells: a sorted CD56 or NKG2C T cell subset, CD4+ or CD8+ T cells, or bulk PBMC T cells (not recorded which). The chain employs TRBV11-2 and TRBJ2-2; TCRdb reports TRBD1, a call that lacks DNA to check it against. The CDR3 protein sequence reads: CASSSCPGQSSPNTGELFF.